A single sample gave rise to the 7 T cell receptor beta chains below, sequenced in a study of T cells in lung cancer brain metastases. TCRdb's table, derived via immunoSEQ multiplex PCR, lists solely in-frame clones and lacks some. The sample carries a few thousand clones, 70% to 90% recorded once. Sequenced: tumor tissue from the primary lung tumor. These receptor sequences come from a man aged 50-60 years with non-small cell lung cancer.

The V and J genes are TRBV28 and TRBJ2-2; 10 bases are a match to TRBD1. V shed 5 bases, J shed 6 bases, and the junction held 6 bases outside the gene matches. From germline, CDR1 is MDHEN and CDR2 SYDVKM. The CDR3 loop spans 15 amino acids. The CDR3 spells CASSPDRGRPGELFF. The CDR3, as DNA: TGTGCCAGCAGTCCCGACAGGGGGCGGCCCGGGGAGCTGTTTTTT.

The CDR3 protein is CASSPEVGGARYEQYF. CDR3 nucleotides: TGCGCCAGCAGCCCGGAGGTCGGGGGCGCAAGGTACGAGCAGTACTTC. The V and J genes are TRBV5-1 and TRBJ2-7; TRBD1 or TRBD2 may be the D gene (6 bases each). The CDR3 extends over 16 amino acids. From germline, CDR1 is SGHRS and CDR2 YFSETQ. The V gene lost 4 bases and the J gene lost 4 bases, with 21 bases spanning the gap. Combining the CDR3 with reference TRBV5-1 and TRBJ2-7 gives the whole variable domain KAGVTQTPRYLIKTRGQQVTLSCSPISGHRSVSWYQQTPGQGLQFLFEYFSETQRNKGNFPGRFSGRQFSNSRSEMNVSTLELGDSALYLCASSPEVGGARYEQYFGPGTRLTVT.

CDR3 coding DNA: TGTGCCTGGACCGGGCAGGGGGCGGGCGGCTACACCTTC. It specifies CAWTGQGAGGYTF. The chain is built from TRBV30 and TRBJ1-2; 8 bases are shared with TRBD1. The CDR3 length is 13 residues. Germline V gene data show CDR1 as GTSNPN and CDR2 as SVGIG (reference sequence). The ends lost 4 bases at V and 8 bases at J; junction bases unmatched: 9.

The chain uses TRBV19 and TRBJ1-6; maybe TRBD1 (5 bases). In germline, CDR1 is LNHDA, CDR2 SQIVND (reference sequence). V lost 3 bases, J lost 10 bases, and 19 bases lay in between. The CDR3 totals 16 residues. The CDR3 nucleotides are TGTGCCAGTAGTATCGGGGACCACAATCAAGGATCACCCCTCCACTTT. This encodes CASSIGDHNQGSPLHF. The whole variable domain, filled in from reference TRBV19 and TRBJ1-6, reads DGGITQSPKYLFRKEGQNVTLSCEQNLNHDAMYWYRQDPGQGLRLIYYSQIVNDFQKGDIAEGYSVSREKKESFPLTVTSAQKNPTAFYLCASSIGDHNQGSPLHFGNGTRLTVT.

The genes are TRBV25-1 and TRBJ2-2; 9 nucleotides match TRBD1. Germline CDR1 MGHDK, CDR2 SYGVNS. Unmatched junction bases numbered 7, after V lost 5 bases and J lost 3 bases. This CDR3 comprises 16 residues. The CDR3 loop reads CASSPGQGRDTGELFF. The DNA for the CDR3 is TGTGCCAGCAGTCCGGGACAGGGTAGGGACACCGGGGAGCTGTTTTTT.

CDR3 loop: CASSLAVTPNTEAFF. The CDR3 nucleotides are TGTGCCAGCAGCTTGGCAGTAACACCTAACACTGAAGCTTTCTTT. V is TRBV5-4 and J is TRBJ1-1, with D uncertain. V dropped 0 bases and J dropped 2 bases, with 11 bases sitting between them. The CDR3 loop spans 15 amino acids. The germline CDR1 and CDR2 sequences are SGHNT and YYREEE (reference sequence). Together with reference TRBV5-4 and TRBJ1-1, the CDR3 gives the full variable domain: ETGVTQSPTHLIKTRGQQVTLRCSSQSGHNTVSWYQQALGQGPQFIFQYYREEENGRGNFPPRFSGLQFPNYSSELNVNALELDDSALYLCASSLAVTPNTEAFFGQGTRLTVV.

J is TRBJ1-1 and V is TRBV4-1; TRBD1 matches 8 bases. This CDR3 spans 16 amino acids. CDR1 MGHRA and CDR2 YSYEKL come from the germline V gene. V dropped 0 bases and J dropped 6; count of bases not matched to a gene: 9. This CDR3 reads CASSQEGGRGRAEAFF. The CDR3, as DNA: TGCGCCAGCAGCCAAGAGGGTGGCAGGGGGCGAGCTGAAGCTTTCTTT.